This T cell receptor beta chain was profiled in a study of molecular identifiers for immune sequencing clone quantification. The CDR3 contains 16 residues. Unmatched junction bases numbered 1, after V lost 3 bases and J lost 1 base. Germline assignment: CDR1 KGHDR and CDR2 SFDVKD. Points from the study as a whole: Clones that had above 20 RNA copies took up over 99% of effector molecules but under 1% in naive cells.

Listed TCR primers and previously described methods were used for bulk TCR libraries. MiXCR, run by TCRdb on the PCR reads, gives a single entry per CDR3 protein. The repertoire holds about 68,000 distinct CDR3 sequences, with 18% as singletons. This clonotype was seen repeatedly, ten times or more. Its antigen is not identified. Input for naive CD8 libraries was roughly 20,000 to 1,000,000 sorted cells; the RNA fraction used was 10%, 30% or 50%. The TCR originated in a human donor in good health. Some libraries in this study had Jurkat cell RNA spiked in. The specimen sequenced was naive CD8+ T cells from blood, with Jurkat cell RNA spiked in. Stated subset: FACS-sorted CD8+CD4-CCR7+CD45RA+ naive T cells. This rearrangement joins TRBV24-1 to TRBJ2-2; 10 nucleotides match TRBD1. As DNA, the CDR3 is TGTGCCACCAGTGATGGACAGGGGGGGAACACCGGGGAGCTGTTTTTT. It specifies CATSDGQGGNTGELFF.